This T cell receptor beta chain came from a study of cytomegalovirus exposure and HLA in healthy donors. Concerning this clone: Its matching antigen is unknown.

V was cut by 0 bases and J by 6 bases, with 9 bases left in between. Germline CDR1 is WNHNN and CDR2 is SYGVQD (reference sequence). The CDR3 covers 14 residues. Overall study findings and caveats: The majority of CMV-associated TCR beta chains were reported as apparently HLA-restricted in a later analysis.

It was with 60 Vbeta and 13 Jbeta primers that the PCR ran. The repertoire was sequenced with immunoSEQ multiplex PCR; TCRdb's copy has only in-frame clones and lacks some. The specimen's table records fewer than 200,000 clones. The V call is TRBV10-1, the J call TRBJ2-1; D not certain. This sequence was found in a woman between 55 and 75 years old in good health and CMV-seronegative. The sample taken for sequencing was PBMCs. CDR3 bases: TGCGCCAGCAGTGAGTCCCCCCAGTCCAATGAGCAGTTCTTC. Translated: CASSESPQSNEQFF.